This TCR beta chain was recorded in a study of shared clonotypes between healthy human individuals. Only Caucasian adults living in Nashville, Tennessee served as donors. Regarding this clone: The antigen remains undetermined.

Clones were sequenced by immunoSEQ multiplex PCR, and TCRdb holds only the in-frame ones, with some missing. The sample includes over 1.4 million clones, around 97% seen only once; the top ten take over 1%. General study points: A handful of donors held approximately 5% of naive CD4 clonotypes in common. It was only blood that was sampled, and tissue repertoires likely differ. Relative to memory subsets, naive subsets generally showed larger estimated richness.

This CDR3 comprises 14 residues. Per germline, CDR1 MGHRA and CDR2 YSYEKL. The V end was cut by 2 bases, the J end by 7 bases, with 15 bases between. Sequences were obtained from naive CD4+ T cells sorted from blood. Subset: CD45RA+ positively selected. The chain links TRBV4-1 to TRBJ2-7; the D is unclear. The receptor's source is a young man in good health. The CDR3 DNA reads as TGCGCCAGCAGCCAAAGCCAGAATAGAGCGGAGCAGTACTTC. It yields the protein CASSQSQNRAEQYF.